This T cell receptor (beta chain) was captured in a study of T-cell reconstitution after alpha-beta-depleted transplantation in children. This clonotype was seen many times. Its antigen is still unknown. Unique molecular identifiers were incorporated during preparation of the TCRbeta library. Each CDR3 protein is one row after TCRdb ran MiXCR on the PCR reads. The sample contains roughly 420,000 distinct CDR3 sequences, around 15% of which appear only once. The CDR3 spans 15 residues. Germline loops: CDR1 MNHEY, CDR2 SVGEGT. V dropped 2 bases and J dropped 6 bases, with 14 bases sitting between them. Notes on the study in general: Surviving recipient cells, namely T cells and thymic progenitors, were the source of high day-60 TCRbeta diversity in some patients. T-cell counts and diversity were attributed mostly to newly produced T cells one year after transplant. Alpha-beta T cells about two months after transplant reportedly derived from several hundred expanded graft clones.

This TCR came from a boy under two years old who had a stem cell transplant for Wiskott-Aldrich syndrome, so the T cells may come from the graft donor. The source was PBMCs, mostly from graft donor cells, collected 360 days after TCRalphabeta/CD19-depleted stem cell transplant. The V gene is TRBV6-2 or TRBV6-3, the J gene TRBJ2-1; a weak D match, TRBD2 (6 bases). CDR3 sequence (DNA): TGTGCCAGCAGTTACCCGCGGGACGGGCTCAATGAGCAGTTCTTC. Translated: CASSYPRDGLNEQFF.